This T cell receptor beta chain was identified in a study of shared clonotypes between healthy human individuals. Study-level results: Shared across a few donors were around 5% of the naive CD4 clonotypes.

In germline, CDR1 is MRHNA, CDR2 SNTAGT. V shed 3 bases and J shed 9 bases, with 30 bases lying between them. The CDR3 runs to 20 residues. The donors were all Caucasian adults (living in Nashville, Tennessee). Only in-frame clones appear in the TCRdb table, and some are missing; sequencing was by immunoSEQ multiplex PCR. Counted here are under 600,000 clones, around 97% occurring once; the ten biggest clones make up approximately 0.057%. Worth noting for this clone: Its antigen remains unknown.

The receptor comes from a woman aged 25 to 45 in good health. Sequencing input: naive CD4+ T cells sorted from blood. Indicated subset: CD45RA+ positively selected. V gene TRBV6-4 combines with J gene TRBJ1-6; D possibly corresponds to TRBD1 (5 bases). CDR3 DNA: TGTGCCAGCAGTGAAGAGGGGTTGGGGGGAATAGGCGTAAAGGGTTCACCCCTCCACTTT. Its translation: CASSEEGLGGIGVKGSPLHF.